This TCR beta chain was captured in a study of T cell responses to AZD1222 COVID-19 vaccine. Study-level information: Researchers grouped second doses given at about 4 or about 12 weeks into one pool. Notes on the study in general: Females made up more of the donors, who were largely white British, and clonal diversity may have come out too low. No day 14 peak samples; only post-peak repertoires were characterized.

The CDR3 covers 15 residues. Germline V gives CDR1 MDHEN, CDR2 SYDVKM. Trimming shortened V by 4 bases and J by 5 bases, and 15 bases separated the two germline ends. A remark on this clone: Its antigen is undetermined.

Assay: immunoSEQ multiplex PCR; the TCRdb copy retains only in-frame clones and omits some. The table has roughly 140,000 clones, around 91% seen once. The chain joins TRBV28 to TRBJ1-5, with D possibly matching TRBD1 (6 bases). This sample comprised peripheral blood, obtained on day 0 of AZD1222 vaccination. The clonotype comes from an adult in good health. CDR3 amino acids: CASSSAGEGDQPQHF. CDR3 sequence (DNA): TGTGCCAGCAGTTCAGCCGGGGAGGGGGATCAGCCCCAGCATTTT.